A single sample gave rise to the 22 T cell receptor beta chains below, sequenced in a study of T-cell reconstitution after alpha-beta-depleted transplantation in children. The library targeted TCRbeta and was prepared with unique molecular identifiers. MiXCR, run by TCRdb on the PCR reads, gives a single entry per CDR3 protein. The sample includes approximately 590,000 distinct CDR3 sequences, about 10% of them seen just once. The sample consisted of PBMCs from the stem cell graft donor, taken from the stem cell graft. The receptors derive from a human donor who donated a stem cell graft to a child with acute myeloid leukemia.

The chain links TRBV6-1 to TRBJ2-2; a weak D match, TRBD1 (5 bases). The CDR3 loop spans 15 amino acids. Between the trimmed V and J ends, which lost 5 bases and 0 bases, there was a span of 10 bases. Germline-derived CDR1 and CDR2 are MNHNS and SASEGT. The CDR3 sequence: CASSKQDANTGELFF. The CDR3 DNA follows: TGTGCCAGCAGTAAACAGGACGCGAACACCGGGGAGCTGTTTTTT.

The chain uses TRBV7-3 and TRBJ2-1; TRBD2 might be the D (5 bases). The V end lost 5 bases, the J end lost 9 bases, and 20 bases lay between the germline ends. The germline CDR1 and CDR2 sequences are SGHTA and FQGTGA. CDR3 length equals 15 residues. CDR3 coding DNA: TGTGCCAGCAGCCCAAGGTGGCTAGCTATGGGTGAGCAGTTCTTC. Translated, it gives CASSPRWLAMGEQFF.

The V and J genes are TRBV7-9 and TRBJ2-5; possible D gene TRBD2, 5 bases. V lost 5 bases and J lost 4, with 11 bases in between. Germline V gene sequence: CDR1 SEHNR, CDR2 FQNEAQ (reference sequence). CDR3 length: 13 amino acids. In DNA, the CDR3 is TGTGCCAGCAGCCCCAGAGGGTCAGAGACCCAGTACTTC. This translates into CASSPRGSETQYF.

The V and J genes are TRBV11-2 and TRBJ2-7, with TRBD2 identical over 7 bases. The CDR3 totals 14 residues. Unmatched junction bases numbered 5, after V lost 5 bases and J lost 1 base. CDR1 and CDR2 from the germline V gene are SGHAT and FQNNGV. CDR3 DNA sequence: TGTGCCAGCAGCCAACCCGGGGGGTCCTACGAGCAGTACTTC. This encodes CASSQPGGSYEQYF.

This clonotype was detected many times. The chain is built from TRBV5-1 and TRBJ2-2; TRBD2 matches 8 bases. Germline V lookup: CDR1 SGHRS, CDR2 YFSETQ. J lost 4 bases, V lost 2 bases, and 4 bases had no gene match. This CDR3 comprises 15 residues. Written as DNA, the CDR3 is TGCGCCAGCAGCTTAGGCGGGAGGAGCACCGGGGAGCTGTTTTTT. Encoded protein: CASSLGGRSTGELFF.

In regard to this clonotype: Just one base apart from a much larger clone, this may be a read error. The chain carries TRBV6-1 and TRBJ2-1; the D is unclear. Germline V gene sequence: CDR1 MNHNS, CDR2 SASEGT. The CDR3 loop spans 15 amino acids. CDR3 residues: CGSNHGRRSYNEQFF. As DNA, the CDR3 is TGTGGCAGCAATCACGGACGTCGGTCCTACAATGAGCAGTTCTTC.

The chain uses TRBV12-3 or TRBV12-4 and TRBJ2-1; 9 positions match TRBD2. The CDR3 spans 15 residues. The J segment lost 6 bases and the V segment lost 7 bases, leaving 10 bases of the junction unmatched. CDR3 in amino acids: CASIPGLARRNEQFF. The DNA for the CDR3 is TGTGCCAGCATCCCCGGACTAGCGCGGCGCAATGAGCAGTTCTTC.

The chain joins TRBV12-3 or TRBV12-4 to TRBJ2-2; D possibly corresponds to TRBD2 (7 bases). The length of the CDR3 is 14 residues. Trimming removed 6 bases at V and 8 bases at J, with 16 bases between. CDR3 region: CASRVRGALGELFF. The DNA for the CDR3 is TGTGCCAGCAGGGTACGGGGGGCCCTAGGGGAGCTGTTTTTT.

This clonotype was recorded at least ten times. The V call is TRBV29-1, the J call TRBJ2-5, with 15 bases matching TRBD2. The V gene's germline CDR1 is SQVTM and CDR2 ANQGSEA. This CDR3 is built from 13 residues. Losses at the gene ends were 8 bases for V and 5 bases for J; bases not matched to a gene: 3. The CDR3 DNA is TGCAGCTCGGGACTAGCGGGAGGCGAGACCCAGTACTTC. This translates into CSSGLAGGETQYF.

In regard to this clonotype: Germline is not matched at one junction end, which may reflect a read error. The CDR3 region has the DNA TGCGCCAGCAGCCAAGATCCGAGGACAGTCTCCTACCAGCAGTACTTC. Translated, it gives CASSQDPRTVSYQQYF. The rearrangement joins TRBV4-3 to TRBJ2-7; D might be TRBD1 (6 bases). The CDR3 contains 16 residues. The germline V gene encodes CDR1 LGHNA and CDR2 YSLEER.

The chain carries TRBV3-1 and TRBJ2-7; a weak D match, TRBD1 (5 bases). The V and J ends lost 0 bases and 5 bases respectively, with 14 bases between them. Germline V gene lookup returns CDR1 LGHDT and CDR2 YNNKEL (reference sequence). This CDR3 has 15 amino acids. Here the CDR3 reads CASSQEGQGNNEQYF. CDR3 bases: TGTGCCAGCAGCCAAGAAGGGCAGGGTAACAACGAGCAGTACTTC.

This clonotype was counted many times. The chain uses TRBV12-3 or TRBV12-4 and TRBJ2-1; either TRBD1 or TRBD2 may supply D (5 bases each). Trimming took off 2 bases at V and 5 bases at J, with 10 bases between the two ends. This CDR3 region has 14 residues. The CDR3 nucleotides are TGTGCCAGCAGTTTACAGGGACCGAACAATGAGCAGTTCTTC. Protein product: CASSLQGPNNEQFF.

The V and J genes are TRBV12-3 or TRBV12-4 and TRBJ1-2; 7 nucleotides line up with TRBD1. This CDR3 is 14 amino acids long. V gave up 6 bases and J gave up 4 bases; unmatched junction bases: 8. CDR3 loop: CASRLGQQSYGYTF. The CDR3 nucleotides are TGTGCCAGCAGGTTGGGACAGCAGAGCTATGGCTACACCTTC.

This clonotype was detected only a few times. The CDR3 reads CASSHQWGGRGIGANVLTF. As DNA, the CDR3 is TGCGCCAGCAGCCACCAGTGGGGAGGACGGGGTATCGGGGCCAACGTCCTGACTTTC. V gene TRBV4-3 combines with J gene TRBJ2-6, with D possibly TRBD2 on 6 matching bases. The germline V and J ends were trimmed by 3 bases and 4 bases, with 22 bases remaining between them. The CDR3 runs to 19 residues. Germline V lookup: CDR1 LGHNA, CDR2 YSLEER.

This clonotype was seen ten or more times. The chain carries TRBV7-9 and TRBJ2-3; 9 bases line up with TRBD2. After removal of 5 bases from V and 3 bases from J, the junction contained 12 bases not matched to a gene. Germline lookup yields CDR1 SEHNR and CDR2 FQNEAQ (reference sequence). The length of the CDR3 is 17 residues. Written as DNA, the CDR3 is TGTGCCAGCAGCCAAATTAGACTAGCGGAACATACAGATACGCAGTATTTT. It translates to CASSQIRLAEHTDTQYF.

This clonotype was detected ten times or more. The chain employs TRBV7-2 and TRBJ1-4; possible D gene TRBD1, 5 bases. The CDR3 has 14 amino acids. The germline V gene encodes CDR1 SGHTA and CDR2 FQGNSA. V was trimmed by 6 bases and J by 3 bases, leaving 11 bases between them. The chain's CDR3 is CASSRDGPNEKLFF. As DNA, the CDR3 is TGTGCCAGCAGTCGGGACGGTCCTAATGAAAAACTGTTTTTT.

This clonotype appeared a few times. V is TRBV14 and J is TRBJ2-4, with D possibly being TRBD1 or TRBD2 (5 bases each). Germline V gene data show CDR1 as SGHDN and CDR2 as FVKESK. This CDR3 has 16 residues. The germline V and J ends were trimmed by 4 bases and 0 bases, with 13 bases remaining between them. The CDR3 here is CASSPGTTLAKNIQYF. CDR3 nucleotides: TGTGCCAGCAGCCCCGGGACGACTCTAGCCAAAAACATTCAGTACTTC.

The table lists this clonotype with a few counts. This chain uses TRBV11-1 with TRBJ2-7; 12 nucleotides line up with TRBD2. This CDR3 has 18 amino acids. V dropped 11 bases and J dropped 5; count of bases not matched to a gene: 22. Germline V gene lookup returns CDR1 SGHAT and CDR2 FQDESV (reference sequence). For the CDR3, the DNA is TGTGCCGGAGGATACCTAGCGGGAGGGCCTGGGGAGTTCAACGAGCAGTACTTC. This sequence encodes CAGGYLAGGPGEFNEQYF.

This clonotype has a handful of counts. The chain carries TRBV6-8 and TRBJ1-5; D is unresolved. V was trimmed by 9 bases and J by 7 bases, leaving 4 bases between them. The CDR3 is 9 amino acids. Germline V gives CDR1 MNHGY, CDR2 SAAAGT. CDR3: CARGQPQHF. In DNA form, the CDR3 reads TGTGCCAGAGGACAGCCCCAGCATTTT.

The chain links TRBV2 to TRBJ2-7, with 10 bases aligning to TRBD2. The ends lost 6 bases at V and 2 bases at J; junction bases unmatched: 4. CDR1 and CDR2 from the germline V gene are SNHLY and FYNNEI. CDR3 length: 14 residues. CDR3: CASRLLAGPYEQYF. CDR3 nucleotides: TGTGCCAGCAGGTTACTAGCGGGGCCCTACGAGCAGTACTTC.

This clonotype appeared a few times. The chain uses TRBV10-3 and TRBJ2-7; 14 nucleotides match TRBD2. Germline V gene sequence: CDR1 ENHRY, CDR2 SYGVKD. V lost 6 bases to trimming and J lost 5 bases; unmatched junction nucleotides: 6. CDR3 length: 15 amino acids. The CDR3 DNA follows: TGTGCCATCAGCCCCAGACTAGCGGGAGGGAACGAGCAGTACTTC. Protein: CAISPRLAGGNEQYF.

The chain has TRBV27 and TRBJ2-1; 8 bases are a match to TRBD1. J lost 8 bases, V lost 5 bases, and 11 bases had no gene match. Germline V lookup: CDR1 MNHEY, CDR2 SMNVEV (reference sequence). The CDR3 is 15 amino acids. The CDR3 DNA follows: TGTGCCAGCAGTCCCTTGACAGGGGCCCTCGATGAGCAGTTCTTC. Translation gives CASSPLTGALDEQFF.